These T cell receptor beta chains were read from a single sample in a study of shared clonotypes between healthy human individuals. Using immunoSEQ multiplex PCR, the repertoire was profiled, and TCRdb retains in-frame clones only, with some absent. In the table there are some 550,000 clones, around 97% of which are singletons. Material: naive CD4+ T cells sorted from blood. These TCRs come from a woman under 40 in good health. The CDR3 runs from the conserved cysteine through the conserved F or W. A D gene is named only where the DNA matches it firmly. Only part of the rows carry a size: once, few, many, or a class if the clone is expanded.

d_call	v_call	clone_size	j_call	cdr3_nt	cdr3_aa
NA	TRBV5-4	NA	TRBJ2-2	TGTGCCAGCAGCTTGGTTCCGCCCGGACCCACAGGGGAGCTGTTTTTT	CASSLVPPGPTGELFF
NA	TRBV15	NA	TRBJ2-7	TGTGCCACCAGCAGCTCCGGGACGGGAAGGTACGAGCAGTACTTC	CATSSSGTGRYEQYF
TRBD2	TRBV10-2	NA	TRBJ2-1	TGCGCCAGCACCCGAATAGCGGGACTCTACAATGAGCAGTTCTTC	CASTRIAGLYNEQFF
TRBD2	TRBV7-2	NA	TRBJ2-3	TGTGCCAGCAGCTTAGTACTAGCGGGAGGGAGAGATACGCAGTATTTT	CASSLVLAGGRDTQYF
TRBD1	TRBV28	NA	TRBJ2-7	TGTGCCAGCAGTTGGGGACAGGGGGCGTACGAGCAGTACTTC	CASSWGQGAYEQYF
NA	TRBV5-1	NA	TRBJ2-1	TGCGCCAGCAGCTTGGACAGGGTTTTAAATGAGCAGTTCTTC	CASSLDRVLNEQFF
NA	TRBV6-5	NA	TRBJ1-1	TGTGCCAGCAGTTACTCCGGACATCCGGATGAAGCTTTCTTT	CASSYSGHPDEAFF
TRBD1	TRBV28	NA	TRBJ1-2	TGTGCCAGCAGTCTGACAGGGTTTGGCTACACCTTC	CASSLTGFGYTF
NA	TRBV28	NA	TRBJ2-7	TGTGCCAGCAGCCTAGTTTCCCAACGCGGGCGCAACTCCTACGAGCAGTACTTC	CASSLVSQRGRNSYEQYF
NA	TRBV28	NA	TRBJ2-7	TGTGCCAGCAGTTTAGAGGGCGCCTCCTACGAGCAGTACTTC	CASSLEGASYEQYF
TRBD1	TRBV11-1	NA	TRBJ2-3	TGTGCCAGCAGCCAGGGGGACAGGAGCACAGATACGCAGTATTTT	CASSQGDRSTDTQYF
NA	TRBV27	NA	TRBJ2-7	TGTGCCAGCAGTTTGAAAACAGGGACCCTCGAGCTGTGGGAGCAGTACTTC	CASSLKTGTLELWEQYF
NA	TRBV18	NA	TRBJ1-1	TGTGCCAGCTCACCAACAACAGCGAACACTGAAGCTTTCTTT	CASSPTTANTEAFF
NA	TRBV29-1	NA	TRBJ2-6	TGCAGCGGCTGGACGGGGAGCTCTGGGGCCAACGTCCTGACTTTC	CSGWTGSSGANVLTF
NA	TRBV2	NA	TRBJ2-1	TGTGCCAGCGGGGGGCGGGAGTTATACAATGAGCAGTTCTTC	CASGGRELYNEQFF
NA	TRBV19	NA	TRBJ1-1	TGTGCCAGTAGGTTAGGACAGACAAGTATGAACACTGAAGCTTTCTTT	CASRLGQTSMNTEAFF
NA	TRBV7-8	NA	TRBJ1-5	TGTGCCAGCAGCCCCGCAGGGGTTACGCCCCAGCATTTT	CASSPAGVTPQHF
NA	TRBV21-1	NA	TRBJ2-2	TGTGCCAGCAGAAAAACTACAAGAACACAACACACCGGGGAGCTGTTTTTT	CASRKTTRTQHTGELFF
NA	TRBV7-2	NA	TRBJ2-3	TGTGCCAGCAGCTTAGCGGGAGGCACAGATACGCAGTATTTT	CASSLAGGTDTQYF
NA	TRBV5-1	NA	TRBJ1-2	TGCGCCAGCAGCTTGGCCATGGGAGGGGGCTATGGCTACACCTTC	CASSLAMGGGYGYTF
TRBD1	TRBV9	few	TRBJ1-3	TGTGCCAGCAGCGGCCGGGACAGGGCTGGAAACACCATATATTTT	CASSGRDRAGNTIYF
NA	TRBV6-1	NA	TRBJ1-2	TGTGCCAGCAGTCGTCAGGGTTCCTATGGCTACACCTTC	CASSRQGSYGYTF
NA	TRBV6-1	NA	TRBJ2-3	TGTGCCAGCAACCGGGACCGGAGCGATACGCAGTATTTT	CASNRDRSDTQYF
NA	TRBV21-1	NA	TRBJ2-7	TGTGCCAGCAGCTCATGGGGGCGACGGCTACTCTACTACGAGCAGTACTTC	CASSSWGRRLLYYEQYF
TRBD2	TRBV2	NA	TRBJ2-5	TGTGCCAGCAGCCCCGAGGTAGCGGGAGGGCAAGAGACCCAGTACTTC	CASSPEVAGGQETQYF
NA	TRBV28	once	TRBJ1-3	TGTGCCAGCACGTTGTCGGGGACTGGAAACACCATATATTTT	CASTLSGTGNTIYF
NA	TRBV28	NA	TRBJ1-1	TGTGCCAGCAATTTACCGGGAACCACTGGGCGAACTGAAGCTTTCTTT	CASNLPGTTGRTEAFF
TRBD1	TRBV5-1	NA	TRBJ1-1	TGCGCCAGCAACCCCTCGCCCCCGGGACAGGGAGTTACCACTGAAGCTTTCTTT	CASNPSPPGQGVTTEAFF
NA	TRBV1	NA	TRBJ1-2	TGCACCAGCAGTAAAGTACGTGTGCGAAAGACCTATGGCTACACCTTC	CTSSKVRVRKTYGYTF
NA	TRBV6-1	NA	TRBJ1-5	TGTGCCAGCTCACGGGGGTGGCAGCCCCAGCATTTT	CASSRGWQPQHF
NA	TRBV15	NA	TRBJ2-3	TGTGCCACCAGCAGAGGTGGGGATACGCAGTATTTT	CATSRGGDTQYF
NA	TRBV6-4	NA	TRBJ1-2	TGTGCCAGCACCCATCGTGGCTACACCTTC	CASTHRGYTF
TRBD1	TRBV4-2	NA	TRBJ2-7	TGTGCCAGCAGCCAAGATTGGGGACAGCGGCGCGAGCAGTACTTC	CASSQDWGQRREQYF
NA	TRBV14	NA	TRBJ2-1	TGTGCCAGCAGCCAAGAATTGGGCTTCCGCTACAATGAGCAGTTCTTC	CASSQELGFRYNEQFF
NA	TRBV5-1	NA	TRBJ1-4	TGCGCCAGCCGTGGCGCAACTAATGAAAAACTGTTTTTT	CASRGATNEKLFF
NA	TRBV11-3	NA	TRBJ2-2	TGTGCCAGCAGCTTAGGTCGGGGCTCAGGCGGGGAGCTGTTTTTT	CASSLGRGSGGELFF